These 9 T cell receptor beta chains were all obtained from the same sample, sequenced in a study of T cells in Graves' hyperthyroidism and ophthalmopathy. It was RNA transcripts that yielded the amplified TCR beta CDR3 regions. HTBI primers were used for first-round RT-PCR of the TCR CDR3. In TCRdb, the multiplex PCR reads were re-called with MiXCR into one record per CDR3 protein. The sample yields over 350,000 distinct CDR3 sequences, over 12% seen once. The specimen sequenced was blood. The source is a man younger than 35 with Graves' ophthalmopathy.

The table lists this clonotype with many counts. The chain is built from TRBV20-1 and TRBJ1-5; D unresolved. This CDR3 spans 13 amino acids. Germline CDR1 and CDR2: DFQATT and SNEGSKA (reference sequence). V lost 0 bases, J lost 1 base, and 4 bases lay in between. As DNA, the CDR3 is TGCAGTGCTAGAGATGTCAGCAATCAGCCCCAGCATTTT. It specifies CSARDVSNQPQHF.

CDR3 DNA: TGCGCCAGCAGCCAAGGGGGGCGGGAGGCTATTCTCTACGAGCAGTACTTC. Translating gives CASSQGGREAILYEQYF. The rearrangement uses TRBV4-1 and TRBJ2-7, with 8 bases lining up with TRBD2. Losses at the gene ends were 1 base for V and 3 bases for J; bases not matched to a gene: 11. Looked up from germline, CDR1 is MGHRA and CDR2 is YSYEKL. The CDR3 is 17 residues long.

This clonotype was recorded at least ten times. The CDR3 coding sequence is TGTGCCAGCAGCCCACTAGCGGGGGGAACCAATGAGCAGTTCTTC. Amino acids: CASSPLAGGTNEQFF. The gene calls are TRBV3-1 and TRBJ2-1; TRBD2 agrees at 12 bases. Unmatched junction bases numbered 4, after V lost 4 bases and J lost 6 bases. The CDR3 runs to 15 residues. In germline, CDR1 is LGHDT, CDR2 YNNKEL (reference sequence).

The J gene is TRBJ1-4, the V gene TRBV5-8; maybe TRBD1 (5 bases). This CDR3 has 15 residues. V dropped 3 bases and J dropped 0 bases, with 9 bases sitting between them. CDR1 SGHTS and CDR2 YDEGEE come from the germline V gene. The CDR3, as DNA: TGTGCCAGCAGCTCTGGGGCGGCAACTAATGAAAAACTGTTTTTT. This sequence encodes CASSSGAATNEKLFF.

This clonotype was detected only a few times. The V gene is TRBV24-1, the J gene TRBJ2-1; maybe TRBD2 (5 bases). Per the germline V gene, CDR1 is KGHDR and CDR2 is SFDVKD. The length of the CDR3 is 13 residues. V was shortened by 6 bases and J by 4 bases, with 9 bases between the two germline ends. CDR3 bases: TGTGCCACCAGTTTTTCGGGATACAATGAGCAGTTCTTC. This codes for CATSFSGYNEQFF.

This clonotype was counted ten times or more. The rearrangement uses TRBV12-3 or TRBV12-4 and TRBJ2-5; a weak D match, TRBD1 (7 bases). The CDR3 extends over 19 amino acids. Trimming left V 5 bases short and J 1 base short, with 26 bases between. The CDR3: CASSPRHRGGPTFQETQYF. CDR3 nucleotide sequence: TGTGCCAGCAGTCCGCGTCACAGGGGAGGACCCACTTTCCAAGAGACCCAGTACTTC.

This clonotype was counted ten times or more. The rearrangement joins TRBV7-3 to TRBJ2-1, with D uncertain. The CDR3 length is 13 residues. V dropped 2 bases and J dropped 3 bases, with 5 bases sitting between them. Germline V lookup: CDR1 SGHTA, CDR2 FQGTGA. The CDR3 DNA sequence: TGTGCCAGCAGCTTAGCTAACTACAATGAGCAGTTCTTC. Amino acid sequence: CASSLANYNEQFF.

This clonotype was picked up many times. The V call is TRBV30, the J call TRBJ1-1; D remains ambiguous. V was trimmed by 2 bases and J by 7 bases, leaving 11 bases between them. CDR3 length: 12 amino acids. Germline CDR1 and CDR2: GTSNPN and SVGIG (reference sequence). The CDR3 here is CAWSSLRSEAFF. The CDR3 region has the DNA TGTGCCTGGAGTTCCCTGAGGAGTGAAGCTTTCTTT.

In its sample, this clonotype was seen many times. The chain links TRBV5-1 to TRBJ2-7; maybe TRBD2 (6 bases). This CDR3 is built from 13 residues. The V gene lost 5 bases and the J gene lost 3 bases, with 12 bases spanning the gap. Germline V lookup: CDR1 SGHRS, CDR2 YFSETQ. This CDR3 reads CASSVGGVYEQYF. DNA of the CDR3: TGCGCCAGCAGTGTGGGGGGAGTCTACGAGCAGTACTTC.